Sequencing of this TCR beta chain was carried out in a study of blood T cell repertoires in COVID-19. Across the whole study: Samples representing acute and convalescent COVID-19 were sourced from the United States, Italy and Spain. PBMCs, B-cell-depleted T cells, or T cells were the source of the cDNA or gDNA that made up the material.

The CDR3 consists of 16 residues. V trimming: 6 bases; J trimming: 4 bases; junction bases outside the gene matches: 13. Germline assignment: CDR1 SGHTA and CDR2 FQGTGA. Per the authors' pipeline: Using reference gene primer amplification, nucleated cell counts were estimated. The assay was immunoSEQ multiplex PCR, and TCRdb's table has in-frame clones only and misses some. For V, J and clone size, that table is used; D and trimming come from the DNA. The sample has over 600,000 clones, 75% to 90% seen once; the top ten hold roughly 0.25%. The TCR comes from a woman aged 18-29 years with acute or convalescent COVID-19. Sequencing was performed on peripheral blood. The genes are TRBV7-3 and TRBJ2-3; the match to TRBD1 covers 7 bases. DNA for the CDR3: TGTGCCAGCAGTTCAGGACAGGCCTCTGGGGCAGATACGCAGTATTTT. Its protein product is CASSSGQASGADTQYF.